What follows are 14 T cell receptor beta chains derived from one specimen sequenced in a study of control samples from healthy donors and cancer patients. The data were produced by immunoSEQ multiplex PCR, yet TCRdb's version contains in-frame clones alone and is incomplete. The sample includes about 190,000 clones, over 80% of them seen just once. Sequencing was done on a sample of blood. Receptor source: a man between 18 and 29 years old in good health.

J is TRBJ2-3 and V is TRBV2, with D possibly being TRBD1 (6 bases). The CDR3 has 15 residues. Germline CDR1 reads SNHLY; CDR2 reads FYNNEI. Trimming removed 3 bases from V and 3 bases from J, with 13 bases in between. The CDR3 sequence is CASSEQGPTTDTQYF. The CDR3 DNA is TGTGCCAGCAGTGAGCAGGGGCCCACGACAGATACGCAGTATTTT.

This clone was counted only a few times. The chain has TRBV4-1 and TRBJ2-7, with 10 positions matching TRBD1. CDR1 is MGHRA, CDR2 YSYEKL, per germline. V shed 4 bases, J shed 1 base, and the junction held 7 bases outside the gene matches. The CDR3 spans 16 residues. The CDR3 protein is CASSLGWDRGSYEQYF. Written as DNA, the CDR3 is TGCGCCAGCAGCCTCGGATGGGACAGGGGTTCCTACGAGCAGTACTTC.

V usage is TRBV6-5 and J usage is TRBJ1-5; no firm D call. CDR3 size: 13 residues. V lost 2 bases to trimming and J lost 2 bases, with 4 bases between them. CDR1 MNHEY and CDR2 SVGAGI come from the germline V gene. CDR3 sequence: CASSYDGNQPQHF. The CDR3 DNA follows: TGTGCCAGCAGTTACGACGGCAATCAGCCCCAGCATTTT.

This rearrangement joins TRBV6-5 to TRBJ1-3; no definite D call. V was shortened by 8 bases and J by 2 bases, with 7 bases between the two germline ends. Per germline, CDR1 MNHEY and CDR2 SVGAGI. The CDR3 totals 12 residues. The CDR3 reads CASGITGNTIYF. The CDR3 bases are TGTGCCAGCGGGATAACTGGAAACACCATATATTTT.

In this sample, this clone turned up once. The V and J genes are TRBV12-5 and TRBJ1-1; D remains ambiguous. Germline assignment: CDR1 LGHNT and CDR2 FRNRAP. The CDR3 runs to 14 residues. The V end lost 1 base, the J end lost 0 bases, and 6 bases lay between the germline ends. As DNA, the CDR3 is TGTGCTAGTGGTTTGGGGGGAGTGAACACTGAAGCTTTCTTT. This sequence encodes CASGLGGVNTEAFF. The variable domain in full, completed from reference TRBV12-5 and TRBJ1-1, reads DARVTQTPRHKVTEMGQEVTMRCQPILGHNTVFWYRQTMMQGLELLAYFRNRAPLDDSGMPKDRFSAEMPDATLATLKIQPSEPRDSAVYFCASGLGGVNTEAFFGQGTRLTVV.

The rearrangement uses TRBV5-5 and TRBJ2-7, with unresolved D. The CDR3 is 14 amino acids. Germline V gene sequence: CDR1 SGHKS, CDR2 YYEKEE (reference sequence). V lost 0 bases and J 1 base, leaving 8 bases between the germline ends. DNA of the CDR3: TGTGCCAGCAGCTTGGAGGTCGGATCCTACGAGCAGTACTTC. Amino acids: CASSLEVGSYEQYF.

V gene TRBV6-5 combines with J gene TRBJ1-1, with D perhaps matching TRBD1 (6 bases). Germline V gives CDR1 MNHEY, CDR2 SVGAGI. This CDR3 is 13 amino acids long. Trimming took 7 bases from V and 3 from J, leaving 12 bases between them. The CDR3 loop reads CASKGRGHTEAFF. The CDR3 DNA sequence: TGTGCCAGCAAGGGCAGGGGACACACTGAAGCTTTCTTT.

This clone was seen once. V gene TRBV6-1 combines with J gene TRBJ1-3; TRBD1 might be the D (6 bases). V was shortened by 1 base and J by 4 bases, with 11 bases between the two germline ends. In germline, CDR1 is MNHNS, CDR2 SASEGT. There are 15 residues in the CDR3. The CDR3 sequence is CASSEEDSSGNTIYF. Here the CDR3 DNA reads TGTGCCAGCAGTGAAGAGGACAGCTCGGGAAACACCATATATTTT.

This clone appeared a single time. This chain connects TRBV3-1 (or the pseudogene TRBV3-2) to TRBJ1-1; unclear D gene. Germline CDR1 and CDR2: LGHDT and YNNKEL (reference sequence). Trimming took off 8 bases at V and 5 bases at J, with 12 bases between the two ends. This CDR3 comprises 12 residues. CDR3 region: CASGPVETEAFF. The CDR3 bases are TGTGCCAGCGGGCCAGTCGAGACTGAAGCTTTCTTT.

This rearrangement joins TRBV5-1 to TRBJ2-2; 7 positions agree with TRBD2. The ends lost 0 bases at V and 4 bases at J; junction bases unmatched: 6. This CDR3 is 16 amino acids long. Germline CDR1 SGHRS, CDR2 YFSETQ. CDR3 bases: TGCGCCAGCAGCTTGGAACGGGACTATACCACCGGGGAGCTGTTTTTT. As protein: CASSLERDYTTGELFF. Full variable domain (remainder filled in from reference TRBV5-1 and TRBJ2-2): KAGVTQTPRYLIKTRGQQVTLSCSPISGHRSVSWYQQTPGQGLQFLFEYFSETQRNKGNFPGRFSGRQFSNSRSEMNVSTLELGDSALYLCASSLERDYTTGELFFGEGSRLTVL.

This chain joins TRBV4-1 and TRBJ1-5; D is unresolved. The V end lost 1 base, the J end lost 0 bases, and 10 bases lay between the germline ends. This CDR3 has 16 residues. CDR1 MGHRA and CDR2 YSYEKL come from the germline V gene. CDR3 nucleotides: TGCGCCAGCAGCCAAGCGGGAGGAAATAGCAATCAGCCCCAGCATTTT. This gives the protein CASSQAGGNSNQPQHF.

The chain joins TRBV10-3 to TRBJ2-3; TRBD2 agrees at 8 bases. The V segment lost 4 bases and the J segment 0 bases; nucleotides outside the gene matches: 6. There are 16 residues in the CDR3. Germline V gene lookup returns CDR1 ENHRY and CDR2 SYGVKD. The CDR3 spells CAISGERGPSTDTQYF. The CDR3 DNA sequence: TGTGCCATCAGTGGGGAGCGGGGGCCCAGCACAGATACGCAGTATTTT.

The sample holds one count of this clone. In DNA, the CDR3 is TGTGCCAGCAGCTTAACGGGGGGGACGACAGATACGCAGTATTTT. Its translation: CASSLTGGTTDTQYF. This chain uses TRBV7-2 with TRBJ2-3; 8 bases align to TRBD2. J gave up 3 bases and V 2 bases, and 4 bases lay outside the gene matches. Germline-derived CDR1 and CDR2 are SGHTA and FQGNSA. The CDR3 consists of 15 residues.

The chain employs TRBV6-1 and TRBJ1-2; D might be TRBD1 (6 bases). Germline-derived CDR1 and CDR2 are MNHNS and SASEGT. The CDR3 sequence is 13 residues long. The V and J ends lost 2 bases and 7 bases respectively, with 11 bases between them. The CDR3 sequence is CASSEWGGGGYTF. For the CDR3, the DNA is TGTGCCAGCAGTGAATGGGGGGGCGGTGGCTACACCTTC.